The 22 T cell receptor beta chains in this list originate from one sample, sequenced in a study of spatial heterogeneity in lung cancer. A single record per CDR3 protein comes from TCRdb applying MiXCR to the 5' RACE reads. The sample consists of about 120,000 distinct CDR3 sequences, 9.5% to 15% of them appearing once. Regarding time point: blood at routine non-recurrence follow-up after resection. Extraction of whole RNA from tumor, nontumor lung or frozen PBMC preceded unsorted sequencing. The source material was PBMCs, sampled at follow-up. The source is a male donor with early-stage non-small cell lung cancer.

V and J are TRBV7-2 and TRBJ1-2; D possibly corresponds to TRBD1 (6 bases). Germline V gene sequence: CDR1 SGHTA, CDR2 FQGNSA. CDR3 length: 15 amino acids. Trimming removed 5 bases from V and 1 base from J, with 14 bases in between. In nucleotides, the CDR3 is TGTGCCAGCAGCCCCCGACAGGTTCATAACTATGGCTACACCTTC. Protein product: CASSPRQVHNYGYTF.

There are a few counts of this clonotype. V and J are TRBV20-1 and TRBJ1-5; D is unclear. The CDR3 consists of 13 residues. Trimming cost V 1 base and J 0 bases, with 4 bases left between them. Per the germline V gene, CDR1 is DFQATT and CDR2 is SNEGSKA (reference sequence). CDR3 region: CSARVFSNQPQHF. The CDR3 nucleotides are TGCAGTGCTAGAGTCTTTAGCAATCAGCCCCAGCATTTT.

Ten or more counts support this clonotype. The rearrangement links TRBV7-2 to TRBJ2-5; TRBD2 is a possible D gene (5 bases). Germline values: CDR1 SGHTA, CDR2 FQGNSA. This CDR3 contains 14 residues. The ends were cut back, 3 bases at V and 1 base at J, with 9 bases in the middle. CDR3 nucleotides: TGTGCCAGCAGCTTTCGGGGTGGCCAAGAGACCCAGTACTTC. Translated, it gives CASSFRGGQETQYF. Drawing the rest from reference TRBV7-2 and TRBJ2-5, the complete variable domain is GAGVSQSPSNKVTEKGKDVELRCDPISGHTALYWYRQSLGQGLEFLIYFQGNSAPDKSGLPSDRFSAERTGGSVSTLTIQRTQQEDSAVYLCASSFRGGQETQYFGPGTRLLVL.

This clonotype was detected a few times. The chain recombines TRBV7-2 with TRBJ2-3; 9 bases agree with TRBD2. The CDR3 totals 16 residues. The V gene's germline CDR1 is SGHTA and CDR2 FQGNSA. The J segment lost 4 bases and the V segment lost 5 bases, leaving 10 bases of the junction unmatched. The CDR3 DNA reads TGTGCCAGCAGCCAAATGGCGGGGGGGCCTTCAGATACGCAGTATTTT. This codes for CASSQMAGGPSDTQYF.

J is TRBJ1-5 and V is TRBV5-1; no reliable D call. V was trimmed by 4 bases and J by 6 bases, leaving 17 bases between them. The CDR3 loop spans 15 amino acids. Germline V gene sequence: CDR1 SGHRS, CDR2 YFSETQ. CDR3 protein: CASSPDASHRQPQHF. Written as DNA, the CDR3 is TGCGCCAGCAGCCCGGACGCGAGCCATCGTCAGCCCCAGCATTTT.

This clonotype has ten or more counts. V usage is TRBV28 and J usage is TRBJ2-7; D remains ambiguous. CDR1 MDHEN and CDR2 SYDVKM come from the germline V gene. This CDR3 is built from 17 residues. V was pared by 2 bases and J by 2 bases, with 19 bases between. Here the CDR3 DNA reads TGTGCCAGCAGTTTAGTTCCTCCGGAGACAATTACCTACGAGCAGTACTTC. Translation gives CASSLVPPETITYEQYF.

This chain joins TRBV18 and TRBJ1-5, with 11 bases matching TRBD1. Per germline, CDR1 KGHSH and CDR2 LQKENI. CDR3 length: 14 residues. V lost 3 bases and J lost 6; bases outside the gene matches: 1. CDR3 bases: TGTGCCAGCTCACCCGGACAGGGGGCTCAGCCCCAGCATTTT. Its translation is CASSPGQGAQPQHF.

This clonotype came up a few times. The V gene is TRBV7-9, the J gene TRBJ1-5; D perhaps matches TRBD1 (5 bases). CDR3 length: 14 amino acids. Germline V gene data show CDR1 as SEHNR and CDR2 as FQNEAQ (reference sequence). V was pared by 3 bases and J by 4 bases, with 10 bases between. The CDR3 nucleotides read TGTGCCAGCAGCTTCGACAGTTGGAATCAGCCCCAGCATTTT. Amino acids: CASSFDSWNQPQHF.

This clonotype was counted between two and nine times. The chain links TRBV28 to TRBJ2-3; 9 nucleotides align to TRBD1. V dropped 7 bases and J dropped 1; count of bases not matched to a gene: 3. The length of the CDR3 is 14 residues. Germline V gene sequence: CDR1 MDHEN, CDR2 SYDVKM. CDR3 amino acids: CASIGDRGTDTQYF. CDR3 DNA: TGTGCCAGCATCGGGGACAGGGGCACAGATACGCAGTATTTT.

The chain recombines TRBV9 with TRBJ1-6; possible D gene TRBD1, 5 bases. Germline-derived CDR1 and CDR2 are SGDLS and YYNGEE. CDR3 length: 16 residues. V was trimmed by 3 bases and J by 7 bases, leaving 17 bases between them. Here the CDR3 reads CASSATMGGTNSPLHF. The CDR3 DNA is TGTGCCAGCAGCGCGACCATGGGGGGGACGAATTCACCCCTCCACTTT.

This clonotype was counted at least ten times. The CDR3 DNA sequence: TGTGCCAGCAGTTGGACAGGGGGGTCGACAGATACGCAGTATTTT. Protein product: CASSWTGGSTDTQYF. The chain links TRBV6-1 to TRBJ2-3, with 10 bases matching TRBD1. The CDR3 length is 15 residues. CDR1 is MNHNS, CDR2 SASEGT, per germline. The V and J ends lost 5 bases and 3 bases, in that order; junction bases with no gene match: 5.

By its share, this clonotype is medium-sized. CDR3 bases: TGTGCCATCAGTGAGGCCAGGGGCGACGAGCAGTACTTC. The encoded protein is CAISEARGDEQYF. The chain uses TRBV10-3 and TRBJ2-7; D is perhaps TRBD1 (6 bases). Trimming stripped 2 bases from V and 5 bases from J, with 10 bases between. The CDR3 has 13 amino acids. Per the germline V gene, CDR1 is ENHRY and CDR2 is SYGVKD.

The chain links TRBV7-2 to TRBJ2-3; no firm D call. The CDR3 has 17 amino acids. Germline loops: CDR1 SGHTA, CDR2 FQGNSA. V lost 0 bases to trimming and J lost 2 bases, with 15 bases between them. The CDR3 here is CASSLARPSSPTDTQYF. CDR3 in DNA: TGTGCCAGCAGCTTAGCGAGGCCGTCCTCGCCCACAGATACGCAGTATTTT.

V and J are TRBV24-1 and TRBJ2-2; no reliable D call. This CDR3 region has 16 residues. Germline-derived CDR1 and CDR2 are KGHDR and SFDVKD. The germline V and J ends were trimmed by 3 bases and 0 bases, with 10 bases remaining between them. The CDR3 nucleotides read TGTGCCACCAGTGATCTTAGCCAGGCGAACACCGGGGAGCTGTTTTTT. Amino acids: CATSDLSQANTGELFF.

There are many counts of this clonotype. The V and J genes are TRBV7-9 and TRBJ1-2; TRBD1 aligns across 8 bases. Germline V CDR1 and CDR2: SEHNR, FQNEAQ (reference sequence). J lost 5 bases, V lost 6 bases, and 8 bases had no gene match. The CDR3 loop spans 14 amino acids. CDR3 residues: CASRPGTGEYGYTF. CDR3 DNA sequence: TGTGCCAGCAGGCCCGGGACAGGAGAATATGGCTACACCTTC. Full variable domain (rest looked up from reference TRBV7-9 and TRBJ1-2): DTGVSQNPRHKITKRGQNVTFRCDPISEHNRLYWYRQTLGQGPEFLTYFQNEAQLEKSRLLSDRFSAERPKGSFSTLEIQRTEQGDSAMYLCASRPGTGEYGYTFGSGTRLTVV.

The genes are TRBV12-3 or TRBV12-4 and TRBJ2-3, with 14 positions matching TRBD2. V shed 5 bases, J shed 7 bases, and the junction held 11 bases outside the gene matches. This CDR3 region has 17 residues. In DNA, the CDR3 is TGTGCCAGCAGTCACAGACTAGCGGGGGGGCCCGTCTATACGCAGTATTTT. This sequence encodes CASSHRLAGGPVYTQYF.

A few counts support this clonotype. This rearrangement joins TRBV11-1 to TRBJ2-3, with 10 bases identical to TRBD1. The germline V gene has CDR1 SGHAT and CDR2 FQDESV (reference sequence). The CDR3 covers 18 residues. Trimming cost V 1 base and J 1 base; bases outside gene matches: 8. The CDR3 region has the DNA TGTGCCAGCAGCTTAGATGGGACAGGGGTTTGGGGCACAGATACGCAGTATTTT. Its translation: CASSLDGTGVWGTDTQYF. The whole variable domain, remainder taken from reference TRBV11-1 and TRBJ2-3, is EAEVAQSPRYKITEKSQAVAFWCDPISGHATLYWYRQILGQGPELLVQFQDESVVDDSQLPKDRFSAERLKGVDSTLKIQPAELGDSAMYLCASSLDGTGVWGTDTQYFGPGTRLTVL.

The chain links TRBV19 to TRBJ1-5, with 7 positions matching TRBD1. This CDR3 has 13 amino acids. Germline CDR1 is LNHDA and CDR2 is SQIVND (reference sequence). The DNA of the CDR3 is TGTGCAGTTAGCGCGAAGGGGGCCCAGCCCCAGCATTTT. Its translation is CAVSAKGAQPQHF.

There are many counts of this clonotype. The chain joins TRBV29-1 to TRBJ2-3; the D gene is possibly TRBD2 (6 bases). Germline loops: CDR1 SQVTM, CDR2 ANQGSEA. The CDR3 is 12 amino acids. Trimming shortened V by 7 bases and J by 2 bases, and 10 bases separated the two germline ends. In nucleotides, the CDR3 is TGCAGCGCCGGGGGACCCACAGATACGCAGTATTTT. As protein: CSAGGPTDTQYF.

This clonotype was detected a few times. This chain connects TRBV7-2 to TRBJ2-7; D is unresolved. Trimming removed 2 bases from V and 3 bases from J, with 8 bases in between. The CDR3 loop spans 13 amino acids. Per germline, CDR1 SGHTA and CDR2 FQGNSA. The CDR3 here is CASSLPPFYEQYF. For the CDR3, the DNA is TGTGCCAGCAGCTTACCCCCCTTCTACGAGCAGTACTTC.

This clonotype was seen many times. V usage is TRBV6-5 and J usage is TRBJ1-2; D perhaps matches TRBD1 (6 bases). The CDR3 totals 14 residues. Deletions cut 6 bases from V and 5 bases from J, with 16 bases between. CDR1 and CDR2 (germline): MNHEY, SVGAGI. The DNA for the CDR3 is TGTGCCAGCAGCCGTTCACGCAGGGGATATGGCTACACCTTC. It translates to CASSRSRRGYGYTF.

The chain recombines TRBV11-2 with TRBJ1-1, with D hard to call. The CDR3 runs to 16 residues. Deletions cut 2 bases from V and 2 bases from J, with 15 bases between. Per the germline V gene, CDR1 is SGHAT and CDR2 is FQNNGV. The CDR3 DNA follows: TGTGCCAGCAGCTTACGGATCCTACCTACAAACACTGAAGCTTTCTTT. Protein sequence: CASSLRILPTNTEAFF.